A selection of T cell receptor beta chains follows, all from one sample in a study of blood T cell repertoires in COVID-19. Some clones are missing from TCRdb's copy, which holds only in-frame ones; the method was immunoSEQ multiplex PCR. The sample yields hundreds of thousands of clones, 88% seen once. The material sequenced was PBMCs or T cells enriched from blood (not recorded which). These receptors came from a woman aged 55-69 years in a cohort exposed to, infected with or recovered from COVID-19 (not recorded which). Both conserved end residues are trimmed from each CDR3.

TRBJ1-5,TRBV2,ASSRDRSNQPQH
TRBJ2-7,TRBV18,ASSPPLARQYEQY
TRBJ2-3,TRBV11-2,ASSLFGGSTDTQY
TRBJ1-5,TRBV11-1,ASSSDRQPQH
TRBJ2-1,TRBV5-1,ASSPGTGTHNEQF
TRBJ2-7,TRBV5-4,ASSLASRTEQY
TRBJ1-3,TRBV10-3,AISKLTGPGNTIY
TRBJ1-5,TRBV30,AWSVRVGQPQH
TRBJ2-3,TRBV10-2,ASSEGGGDTQY
TRBJ2-3,TRBV4-1,ASSQDRRDTQY
TRBJ2-1,TRBV7-2,ASSSRLAGVAQF
TRBJ2-3,TRBV6-5,ASSYGGSFTDTQY
TRBJ2-7,TRBV28,ASSTVAVSSYEQY
TRBJ2-3,TRBV10-1,ASRPSGVSTDTQY
TRBJ2-4,TRBV28,ASSAYRAGVEGVAKNIQY
TRBJ2-2,TRBV11-2,ASTPGMSTGELF
TRBJ2-7,TRBV9,ASSGRTGGHEQY
TRBJ2-3,TRBV7-2,ASSLAGIGDTQY
TRBJ2-7,TRBV28,ASADGRAFLLAGGYEQY
TRBJ2-1,TRBV3-1/TRBV3-2,ASSQPGLALNEQF
TRBJ2-2,TRBV7-8,ASSLEGQGAEGYGTGELF
TRBJ1-2,TRBV9,ASSGRGLNYGYT
TRBJ2-7,TRBV19,ASSTQRGSYEQY
TRBJ2-7,TRBV27,ASSQLYPTPSYEQY
TRBJ2-7,TRBV3-1/TRBV3-2,ASGRLNYEQY
TRBJ2-7,TRBV19,ASSETSGGSYEQY
TRBJ1-4,TRBV11-2,ASSLARQGGWLDEKLF
TRBJ1-1,TRBV7-3,ASSPTGQARNTEAF
TRBJ2-2,TRBV7-3,ASSSTGFWSGRARGTGELF